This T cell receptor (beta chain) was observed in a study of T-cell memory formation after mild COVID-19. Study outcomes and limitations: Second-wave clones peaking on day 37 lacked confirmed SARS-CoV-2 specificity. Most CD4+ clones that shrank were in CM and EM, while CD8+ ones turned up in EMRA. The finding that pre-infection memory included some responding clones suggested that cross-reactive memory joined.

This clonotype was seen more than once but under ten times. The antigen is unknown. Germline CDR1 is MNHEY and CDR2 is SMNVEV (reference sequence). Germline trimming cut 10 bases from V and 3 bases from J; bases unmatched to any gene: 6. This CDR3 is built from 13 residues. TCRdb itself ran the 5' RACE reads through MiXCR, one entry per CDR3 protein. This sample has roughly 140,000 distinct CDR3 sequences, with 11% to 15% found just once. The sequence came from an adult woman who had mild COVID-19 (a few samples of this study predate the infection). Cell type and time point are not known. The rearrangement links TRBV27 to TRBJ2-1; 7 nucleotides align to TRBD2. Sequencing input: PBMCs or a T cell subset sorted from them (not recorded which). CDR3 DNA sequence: TGTGCCACCGGACGGGGGGACTACAATGAGCAGTTCTTC. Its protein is CATGRGDYNEQFF.